This T cell receptor beta chain was retrieved from a study of blood T cell repertoires in COVID-19. Background on the study: Collection of acute and convalescent COVID-19 samples took place in the United States, Italy and Spain. In each case, the material was cDNA or gDNA derived from T cells, B-cell-depleted T cells, or PBMCs.

This table comes from immunoSEQ multiplex PCR, and its TCRdb copy is limited to in-frame clones, with some not included. Among some 450,000 clones listed, around 90% were seen once. Those enrolled in Seattle joined during active infection and were followed longitudinally afterward. The V end was cut by 4 bases, the J end by 4 bases, with 11 bases between. This CDR3 has 13 amino acids. Germline CDR1 is MGHRA and CDR2 is YSYEKL. The chain links TRBV4-1 to TRBJ2-7; TRBD1 is a possible D gene (6 bases). The sequence was collected from a man aged 18 to 35 with COVID-19, enrolled during active disease. Sequencing input: peripheral blood. This CDR3 reads CASSREQGYEQYF. DNA of the CDR3: TGCGCCAGCAGCCGAGAACAGGGATACGAGCAGTACTTC.